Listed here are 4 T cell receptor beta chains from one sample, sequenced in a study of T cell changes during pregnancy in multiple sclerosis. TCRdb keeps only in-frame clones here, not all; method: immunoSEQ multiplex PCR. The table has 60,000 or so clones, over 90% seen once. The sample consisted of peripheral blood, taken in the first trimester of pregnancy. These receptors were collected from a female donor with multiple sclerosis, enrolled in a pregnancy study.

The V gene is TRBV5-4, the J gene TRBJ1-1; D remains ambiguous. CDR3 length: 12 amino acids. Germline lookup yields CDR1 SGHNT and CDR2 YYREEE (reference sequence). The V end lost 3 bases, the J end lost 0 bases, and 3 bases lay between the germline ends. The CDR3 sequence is CASSSMNTEAFF. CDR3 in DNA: TGTGCCAGCAGCTCCATGAACACTGAAGCTTTCTTT.

The CDR3 DNA follows: TGTGCCAGCAAGGCCGCCAGGGGGTATGGCTACACCTTC. The encoded protein is CASKAARGYGYTF. This chain uses TRBV6-5 with TRBJ1-2; 7 nucleotides align to TRBD1. The CDR3 length is 13 residues. CDR1 is MNHEY, CDR2 SVGAGI, per germline. The trim removed 7 bases at V and 5 bases at J, leaving 7 bases unmatched.

CDR3 protein: CASSGFTEAFF. In DNA form, the CDR3 reads TGTGCCAGCTCAGGGTTCACTGAAGCTTTCTTT. V is TRBV5-8 and J is TRBJ1-1; TRBD1 is a possible D gene (5 bases). There are 11 residues in the CDR3. Trimming pared 7 bases from V and 4 bases from J, leaving 8 bases between. Germline V gene lookup returns CDR1 SGHTS and CDR2 YDEGEE.

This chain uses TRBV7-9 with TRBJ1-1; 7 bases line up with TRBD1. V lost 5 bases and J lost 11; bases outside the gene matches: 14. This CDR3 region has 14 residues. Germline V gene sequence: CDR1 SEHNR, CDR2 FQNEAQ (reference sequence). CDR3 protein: CASSATVGQARAFF. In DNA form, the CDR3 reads TGTGCCAGCAGCGCCACTGTTGGACAGGCCAGGGCTTTCTTT.